This TCR beta chain was sequenced in a study of blood T cell repertoires in COVID-19. Study at large: PBMCs, B-cell-depleted T cells, or T cells were the source of the cDNA or gDNA that made up the material.

Here immunoSEQ multiplex PCR was the method, and the copy in TCRdb shows in-frame clones only, minus some. The data show tens of thousands of clones, approximately 86% seen once. The CDR3 spans 15 residues. V lost 2 bases to trimming and J lost 7 bases; unmatched junction nucleotides: 7. Germline CDR1 KGHSH, CDR2 LQKENI. The J gene is TRBJ1-2, the V gene TRBV18, with 10 nucleotides matching TRBD1. The sample comprised peripheral blood. The sequence came from a woman over 75 with acute or convalescent COVID-19. In nucleotides, the CDR3 is TGTGCCAGCTCACCAGACGACAGGGGGCATGGTGGCTACACCTTC. This codes for CASSPDDRGHGGYTF.